Detailed here is one TCR beta chain. The data originate from a study of T cell clonotyping in hematopoietic cell transplantation. CDR1 MRHNA and CDR2 SNTAGT come from the germline V gene. The CDR3 is made up of 13 amino acids. V lost 3 bases and J 9 bases, leaving 13 bases between the germline ends. Libraries were prepared by immunoSEQ multiplex PCR; TCRdb keeps only in-frame clonotypes and omits some of them. This sample carries more than 40,000 clones, 95% of them seen once, and the ten largest clones take nearly 0.95%. What was sequenced was peripheral blood mononuclear cells. The TCR originated in a man between 25 and 39 years old in good health. Some clones in this sample may be carry-over from other donors' samples. The V and J genes are TRBV6-4 and TRBJ2-3; D ambiguous. CDR3 residues: CASSDPSEGTQYF. The CDR3 DNA sequence: TGTGCCAGCAGTGATCCCTCCGAAGGAACGCAGTATTTT.